The rows below give T cell receptor beta chains drawn from one sample of a study of cytomegalovirus exposure and HLA in healthy donors. Repertoires were generated with immunoSEQ multiplex PCR, while TCRdb's copy carries only in-frame clones and drops some. Of about 160,000 clones listed, 75% to 90% are singletons. Sequences were obtained from PBMCs. These receptors all come from a human donor in good health. CDR3s include the opening cysteine and the closing phenylalanine or tryptophan. D genes are given only for firm matches. A clone size is listed for some rows: how often the clone was seen (once, few, many), or a class if it is expanded.

clone size,D gene,J gene,V gene,CDR3 protein,CDR3 DNA
-,-,TRBJ1-5,TRBV4-1,CASSQLPGMGYSNQPQHF,TGCGCCAGCAGCCAACTTCCAGGGATGGGATATAGCAATCAGCCCCAGCATTTT
-,-,TRBJ1-1,TRBV6-6,CASSNTRVNTEAFF,TGTGCCAGCAGTAACACCAGGGTGAACACTGAAGCTTTCTTT
few,TRBD1,TRBJ1-2,TRBV6-6,CASSYQTGVGYGYTF,TGTGCCAGCAGTTACCAGACAGGGGTCGGGTATGGCTACACCTTC
-,-,TRBJ2-6,TRBV11-3,CASSLRGGANVLTF,TGTGCCAGCAGCTTGAGAGGTGGGGCCAACGTCCTGACTTTC
-,TRBD1,TRBJ2-1,TRBV7-9,CASSYRDRGLDEQFF,TGTGCCAGCAGCTATAGGGACAGGGGTTTGGATGAGCAGTTCTTC
-,TRBD1,TRBJ2-3,TRBV10-3,CAISDLWTGETDTQYF,TGTGCCATCAGTGACCTTTGGACAGGGGAAACAGATACGCAGTATTTT
-,TRBD1,TRBJ1-6,TRBV29-1,CSVGTGPNSPLHF,TGCAGCGTGGGGACAGGGCCTAATTCACCCCTCCACTTT
-,TRBD1,TRBJ2-7,TRBV4-3,CASSQAGTGSSYEQYF,TGCGCCAGCAGCCAAGCCGGGACAGGGAGCTCCTACGAGCAGTACTTC
-,TRBD1,TRBJ1-2,TRBV9,CASSAHRQGIGGYTF,TGTGCCAGCAGCGCACATAGACAGGGAATCGGGGGCTACACCTTC
-,TRBD1,TRBJ1-2,TRBV25-1,CASMQTGVENYGYTF,TGTGCCAGCATGCAGACAGGGGTCGAAAATTATGGCTACACCTTC
-,TRBD1,TRBJ1-4,TRBV5-4,CASSGGQGETHEKLFF,TGTGCCAGCAGCGGGGGACAGGGGGAGACTCATGAAAAACTGTTTTTT
-,TRBD1,TRBJ2-5,TRBV5-1,CASSFLGTGAETQYF,TGCGCCAGCAGCTTCTTGGGGACAGGCGCGGAGACCCAGTACTTC
-,-,TRBJ1-5,TRBV2,CASSEKNSFNQPQHF,TGTGCCAGCAGTGAAAAGAACAGTTTCAATCAGCCCCAGCATTTT
-,TRBD1,TRBJ1-5,TRBV5-6,CASGVAGGQPQHF,TGTGCCAGCGGTGTGGCAGGGGGTCAGCCTCAGCATTTT
-,-,TRBJ2-5,TRBV7-6,CASSLAQETQYF,TGTGCCAGCAGCTTGGCCCAAGAGACCCAGTACTTC
-,-,TRBJ1-2,TRBV6-1,CASSRGPKSSGYTF,TGTGCCAGCAGCAGAGGTCCTAAGTCCTCTGGCTACACCTTC
-,-,TRBJ2-3,TRBV5-5,CASSLEGKRTDTQYF,TGTGCCAGCAGCTTGGAAGGAAAGAGGACAGATACGCAGTATTTT
-,-,TRBJ2-2,TRBV7-2,CASSLVSLEGGELFF,TGTGCCAGCAGCTTAGTTAGTCTAGAGGGTGGGGAGCTGTTTTTT
-,-,TRBJ1-4,TRBV2,CASSEAPQANEKLFF,TGTGCCAGCAGTGAGGCCCCCCAGGCTAATGAAAAACTGTTTTTT
-,TRBD1,TRBJ1-1,TRBV4-3,CASSAQNPGGTEAFF,TGCGCCAGCAGCGCCCAAAACCCAGGGGGCACTGAAGCTTTCTTT
once,-,TRBJ1-5,TRBV7-8,CASSAYRILTHNSNQPQHF,TGTGCCAGCAGCGCCTACAGAATACTCACCCATAATAGCAATCAGCCCCAGCATTTT
-,TRBD1,TRBJ1-2,TRBV6-5,CASSLGTGGVYGYTF,TGTGCCAGCAGTTTAGGGACAGGGGGCGTTTATGGCTACACCTTC
-,-,TRBJ2-1,TRBV6-6,CASSPELLSYNEQFF,TGTGCCAGCAGTCCTGAACTGCTCTCCTACAATGAGCAGTTCTTC
-,TRBD1,TRBJ2-7,TRBV11-2,CASSGLGTGREQYF,TGTGCCAGCAGCGGACTCGGGACAGGGCGCGAGCAGTACTTC
-,TRBD1,TRBJ1-2,TRBV5-1,CASSLASGTGLRKNYGYTF,TGCGCCAGCAGCTTGGCCTCGGGGACAGGGCTCAGAAAGAACTATGGCTACACCTTC
once,-,TRBJ1-1,TRBV11-2,CASSLAQVEAFF,TGTGCCAGCAGCTTAGCACAGGTTGAAGCTTTCTTT
-,-,TRBJ1-5,TRBV27,CASSSGQLGGGQPQHF,TGTGCCAGCAGTTCCGGACAGCTGGGAGGGGGTCAGCCCCAGCATTTT
-,-,TRBJ2-3,TRBV7-9,CASSSDRSTDTQYF,TGTGCCAGCAGCTCAGACAGGAGCACAGATACGCAGTATTTT